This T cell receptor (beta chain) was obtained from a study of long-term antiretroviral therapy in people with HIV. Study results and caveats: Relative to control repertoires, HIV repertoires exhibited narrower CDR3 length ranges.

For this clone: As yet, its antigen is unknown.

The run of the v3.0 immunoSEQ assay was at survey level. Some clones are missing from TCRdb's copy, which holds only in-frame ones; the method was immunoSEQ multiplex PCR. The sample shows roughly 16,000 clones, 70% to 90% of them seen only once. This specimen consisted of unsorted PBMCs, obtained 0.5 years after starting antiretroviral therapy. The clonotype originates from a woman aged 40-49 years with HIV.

CDR3 sequence reads: CASSSEREKWRNTGELFF. DNA for the CDR3: TGTGCCAGCAGTTCGGAGCGGGAGAAGTGGCGGAACACCGGGGAGCTGTTTTTT. The gene calls are TRBV27 and TRBJ2-2; TRBD2 matches at 8 bases. The V gene's germline CDR1 is MNHEY and CDR2 SMNVEV (reference sequence). The CDR3 extends over 18 amino acids. J gave up 1 base and V 4 bases, and 11 bases lay outside the gene matches.